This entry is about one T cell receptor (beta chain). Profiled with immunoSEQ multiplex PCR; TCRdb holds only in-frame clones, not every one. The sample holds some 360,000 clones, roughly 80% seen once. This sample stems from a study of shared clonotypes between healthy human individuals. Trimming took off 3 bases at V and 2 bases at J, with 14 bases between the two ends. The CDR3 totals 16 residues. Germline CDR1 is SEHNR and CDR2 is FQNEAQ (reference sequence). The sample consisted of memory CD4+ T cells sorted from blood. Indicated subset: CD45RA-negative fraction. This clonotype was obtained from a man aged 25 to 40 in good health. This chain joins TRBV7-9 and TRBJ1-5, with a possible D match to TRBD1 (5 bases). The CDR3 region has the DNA TGTGCCAGCAGCTTGGGGGACGCCGTTGGCAATCAGCCCCAGCATTTT. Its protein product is CASSLGDAVGNQPQHF.